This T cell receptor beta chain is drawn from a study of T cell responses to AZD1222 COVID-19 vaccine. V lost 6 bases, J lost 3 bases, and 8 bases stayed unmatched. This CDR3 is built from 15 residues. Looked up from germline, CDR1 is MNHEY and CDR2 is SVGAGI. Profiling relied on immunoSEQ multiplex PCR, and the TCRdb table lists in-frame clones only, not all of them. The table has 140,000 or so clones, about 90% seen once; the top ten hold around 3.3%. The clonotype originates from an adult in good health. The chain combines TRBV6-5 with TRBJ2-1; TRBD1 agrees at 7 bases. The sample was peripheral blood, taken on day 0 of AZD1222 vaccination. This CDR3 is CASRPGQRNYNEQFF. The CDR3, as DNA: TGTGCCAGCAGGCCGGGACAGAGAAACTACAATGAGCAGTTCTTC.